The rows below give T cell receptor beta chains drawn from one sample of a study of T cell repertoires in cytomegalovirus infection. TCRdb used MiXCR to reprocess the reads, holding one entry per CDR3 protein. Of some 240,000 distinct CDR3 sequences listed, over 15% are singletons. The sample comprised CD8+ T cells from PBMCs. All receptors come from a human donor in good health (CMV status not recorded). Some clones in this sample may be carry-over from other donors' samples. Each CDR3 is given with its conserved first and last residue. Each record gives: CDR3 DNA, CDR3 protein, J gene, clone size, V gene, D gene. A D gene is named only where the DNA matches it firmly. Clone size, where shown, is once, few, many, or a class for clones that have expanded.

cdr3_nt: TGTGCCAGCAGGACAGGGATCGAAAAACTGTTTTTT; cdr3_aa: CASRTGIEKLFF; j_call: TRBJ1-4; clone_size: few; v_call: TRBV28; d_call: TRBD1
cdr3_nt: TGCGCCACCCCAATACGTCGTTGGGGTTACGAGCAGTACTTC; cdr3_aa: CATPIRRWGYEQYF; j_call: TRBJ2-7; clone_size: NA; v_call: TRBV4-1; d_call: NA
cdr3_nt: TGTGCCAGCAGTTTTACTGGGGCCAACGTCCTGACTTTC; cdr3_aa: CASSFTGANVLTF; j_call: TRBJ2-6; clone_size: few; v_call: TRBV27; d_call: NA
cdr3_nt: TGTGCCAGCAGCCCACCCGGACAGCGTGCAACTAATGAAAAACTGTTTTTT; cdr3_aa: CASSPPGQRATNEKLFF; j_call: TRBJ1-4; clone_size: many; v_call: TRBV7-9; d_call: NA
cdr3_nt: TGTGCCAGCAGCTTGGTAGACGGGGGCGCCTACAATGAGCAGTTCTTC; cdr3_aa: CASSLVDGGAYNEQFF; j_call: TRBJ2-1; clone_size: few; v_call: TRBV5-6; d_call: NA
cdr3_nt: TGTGCCAGCAGCTGGGTCCTCGGCGGCCACTACGAGCAGTACTTC; cdr3_aa: CASSWVLGGHYEQYF; j_call: TRBJ2-7; clone_size: many; v_call: TRBV7-2; d_call: NA
cdr3_nt: TGTGCCAGCAGCTTAACGTCGGCGAACACTGAAGCTTTCTTT; cdr3_aa: CASSLTSANTEAFF; j_call: TRBJ1-1; clone_size: many; v_call: TRBV7-3; d_call: NA
cdr3_nt: TGCGCCAGCAGCTTCGGTATTCAGGGACTCTTGAACACTGAAGCTTTCTTT; cdr3_aa: CASSFGIQGLLNTEAFF; j_call: TRBJ1-1; clone_size: NA; v_call: TRBV5-1; d_call: NA
cdr3_nt: TGTGCCAGCAGCTTTTCAGGGTTGAATCAGCCCCAGCATTTT; cdr3_aa: CASSFSGLNQPQHF; j_call: TRBJ1-5; clone_size: NA; v_call: TRBV5-6; d_call: NA
cdr3_nt: TGTGCCAGCAGCTTAGCCCTAAGGACTAGCGGGGGCACAGACGGGGAGCTGTTTTTT; cdr3_aa: CASSLALRTSGGTDGELFF; j_call: TRBJ2-2; clone_size: many; v_call: TRBV7-2; d_call: TRBD2
cdr3_nt: TGTGCCACCCTCCGGGGCGCCCTCAAGAATGAGCAGTTCTTC; cdr3_aa: CATLRGALKNEQFF; j_call: TRBJ2-1; clone_size: few; v_call: TRBV28; d_call: NA
cdr3_nt: TGTGCCAGCAGCTTGTGGCACAGTGCCGACGAGCAGTACTTC; cdr3_aa: CASSLWHSADEQYF; j_call: TRBJ2-7; clone_size: few; v_call: TRBV5-6; d_call: NA
cdr3_nt: TGTGCCAGCAGACCACCCGGGACAGGAACCTACGAGCAGTACTTC; cdr3_aa: CASRPPGTGTYEQYF; j_call: TRBJ2-7; clone_size: many; v_call: TRBV7-9; d_call: TRBD1
cdr3_nt: TGTGCCAGCAGCTTAGCAGGGACAAACTATGGCTACACCTTC; cdr3_aa: CASSLAGTNYGYTF; j_call: TRBJ1-2; clone_size: many; v_call: TRBV7-8; d_call: NA
cdr3_nt: TGTGCCAGCAGTACAAGACAGGTACGCAATGAGCAGTTCTTC; cdr3_aa: CASSTRQVRNEQFF; j_call: TRBJ2-1; clone_size: NA; v_call: TRBV28; d_call: NA
cdr3_nt: TGTGCCAGCAGCTTAGCGGTAGCGGGGGGGTTTACAGATACGCAGTATTTT; cdr3_aa: CASSLAVAGGFTDTQYF; j_call: TRBJ2-3; clone_size: many; v_call: TRBV7-2; d_call: TRBD2
cdr3_nt: TGCAGTGCTAGAGATTCGTTCCTCACAGGGGGCTTGCAGTACTTC; cdr3_aa: CSARDSFLTGGLQYF; j_call: TRBJ2-7; clone_size: many; v_call: TRBV20-1; d_call: TRBD1
cdr3_nt: TGTGCCAGCAGCCCTGACGGGGAGCTGTTTTTT; cdr3_aa: CASSPDGELFF; j_call: TRBJ2-2; clone_size: NA; v_call: TRBV28; d_call: NA
cdr3_nt: TGTGCCACCATGAGTCCCGGGATAAAGGGGGTCAGCAATGAGCAGTTCTTC; cdr3_aa: CATMSPGIKGVSNEQFF; j_call: TRBJ2-1; clone_size: NA; v_call: TRBV6-6; d_call: NA
cdr3_nt: TGTGCCAGCAGCTCTGCACTCCTGGACAGGGGAAACTACGAGCAGTACTTC; cdr3_aa: CASSSALLDRGNYEQYF; j_call: TRBJ2-7; clone_size: NA; v_call: TRBV7-9; d_call: TRBD1
cdr3_nt: TGTGCCAGCAACTCGGGACTAGCGGGGGGTTACTACGAGCAGTACTTC; cdr3_aa: CASNSGLAGGYYEQYF; j_call: TRBJ2-7; clone_size: many; v_call: TRBV7-2; d_call: TRBD2
cdr3_nt: TGTGCCAGCAGCGTCCGGGACAGGTCAACAGATACGCAGTATTTT; cdr3_aa: CASSVRDRSTDTQYF; j_call: TRBJ2-3; clone_size: many; v_call: TRBV7-6; d_call: TRBD1
cdr3_nt: TGTGCCAGCAGCTTAATCGAACAGACTAATCCCTACAATGAGCAGTTCTTC; cdr3_aa: CASSLIEQTNPYNEQFF; j_call: TRBJ2-1; clone_size: many; v_call: TRBV7-2; d_call: NA
cdr3_nt: TGTGCCAGCAGCCAACCGGGGGCCCCTGGAGATACGCAGTATTTT; cdr3_aa: CASSQPGAPGDTQYF; j_call: TRBJ2-3; clone_size: NA; v_call: TRBV7-9; d_call: NA
cdr3_nt: TGCGCCAGCAGCCAACGGGAGCAACTGCAGTCTTTCTTT; cdr3_aa: CASSQREQLQSFF; j_call: TRBJ1-1; clone_size: NA; v_call: TRBV4-1; d_call: NA
cdr3_nt: TGTGCCATCAGTGAAACAGGGGTGACAGGCTACACCTTC; cdr3_aa: CAISETGVTGYTF; j_call: TRBJ1-2; clone_size: NA; v_call: TRBV10-3; d_call: TRBD1
cdr3_nt: TGTGCCAGTAGTGAGACTACAGGGGCCGAGCAGTACTTC; cdr3_aa: CASSETTGAEQYF; j_call: TRBJ2-7; clone_size: NA; v_call: TRBV19; d_call: TRBD1
cdr3_nt: TGTGCCAGCAGTTCCCTGACTAGCGGGGACCTGGATACGCAGTATTTT; cdr3_aa: CASSSLTSGDLDTQYF; j_call: TRBJ2-3; clone_size: once; v_call: TRBV28; d_call: TRBD2
cdr3_nt: TGTGCCATCAGTGATCCGGACTATCACAATGAGCAGTTCTTC; cdr3_aa: CAISDPDYHNEQFF; j_call: TRBJ2-1; clone_size: NA; v_call: TRBV10-3; d_call: NA
cdr3_nt: TGTGCCAGCAGTTTCTCAGAATACAATGAGCAGTTCTTC; cdr3_aa: CASSFSEYNEQFF; j_call: TRBJ2-1; clone_size: many; v_call: TRBV12-3/TRBV12-4; d_call: NA
cdr3_nt: TGTGCCAGCAGTGAATTACTCCCGGGACCTGGGAACACTGAAGCTTTCTTT; cdr3_aa: CASSELLPGPGNTEAFF; j_call: TRBJ1-1; clone_size: many; v_call: TRBV25-1; d_call: NA
cdr3_nt: TGTGCCAGCAGCCTGGATTTAGATGAGCAGTTCTTC; cdr3_aa: CASSLDLDEQFF; j_call: TRBJ2-1; clone_size: many; v_call: TRBV7-9; d_call: NA
cdr3_nt: TGTGCCATCAGTGAACCCGCCGGGGGGCAAGAGACCCAGTACTTC; cdr3_aa: CAISEPAGGQETQYF; j_call: TRBJ2-5; clone_size: NA; v_call: TRBV10-3; d_call: TRBD2
cdr3_nt: TGTGCCAGCAGTTACGCCCGCACCCGGGCAAATGAAAAACTGTTTTTT; cdr3_aa: CASSYARTRANEKLFF; j_call: TRBJ1-4; clone_size: few; v_call: TRBV6-2/TRBV6-3; d_call: NA
cdr3_nt: TGTGCCAGCAGCCAACGAGGACTAGCGGGGGGCACGTACCAAGAGACCCAGTACTTC; cdr3_aa: CASSQRGLAGGTYQETQYF; j_call: TRBJ2-5; clone_size: few; v_call: TRBV3-1; d_call: TRBD2
cdr3_nt: TGTGCCAGCAGCTTAGGCCCGGGGTTCGAGCAGTACTTC; cdr3_aa: CASSLGPGFEQYF; j_call: TRBJ2-7; clone_size: many; v_call: TRBV7-6; d_call: NA
cdr3_nt: TGTGCCAGCAGTTTGGCTCCAGGACAGAGGTATGGCTACACCTTC; cdr3_aa: CASSLAPGQRYGYTF; j_call: TRBJ1-2; clone_size: few; v_call: TRBV28; d_call: NA
cdr3_nt: TGTGCCAGCAGTTTAAAGGACGGAGGGAGTCAGCCCCAGCATTTT; cdr3_aa: CASSLKDGGSQPQHF; j_call: TRBJ1-5; clone_size: NA; v_call: TRBV28; d_call: NA
cdr3_nt: TGTGCCAGCAGCTTAGAAGGGGTGCAGTACTTC; cdr3_aa: CASSLEGVQYF; j_call: TRBJ2-7; clone_size: few; v_call: TRBV11-2; d_call: NA
cdr3_nt: TGTGCCAGCAGTACTCCTGACAGGCAGAACGAGCAGTACTTC; cdr3_aa: CASSTPDRQNEQYF; j_call: TRBJ2-7; clone_size: NA; v_call: TRBV27; d_call: NA
cdr3_nt: TGTGCCAGCAGTTCTACAGGGTACAGAGCTAATGAAAAACTGTTTTTT; cdr3_aa: CASSSTGYRANEKLFF; j_call: TRBJ1-4; clone_size: few; v_call: TRBV28; d_call: NA
cdr3_nt: TGCGCCAGCAGCCAAGATTTAGGGGTCAGTCCTTGGGGTGAAGCTTTCTTT; cdr3_aa: CASSQDLGVSPWGEAFF; j_call: TRBJ1-1; clone_size: NA; v_call: TRBV4-1; d_call: NA
cdr3_nt: TGTGCCAGCAGTGACAGGACAGGTATAAGGACGTTCGAAGAGACCCAGTACTTC; cdr3_aa: CASSDRTGIRTFEETQYF; j_call: TRBJ2-5; clone_size: many; v_call: TRBV6-1; d_call: TRBD1
cdr3_nt: TGTGCCAGCAGCTTGCGGACCAGTATGAGCGAGCAGTACTTC; cdr3_aa: CASSLRTSMSEQYF; j_call: TRBJ2-7; clone_size: few; v_call: TRBV7-9; d_call: NA
cdr3_nt: TGTGCCAGCAGCCCAAAGATGCGGGGTTACGAGCAGTACTTC; cdr3_aa: CASSPKMRGYEQYF; j_call: TRBJ2-7; clone_size: many; v_call: TRBV7-2; d_call: NA
cdr3_nt: TGTGCCAGCAGCTCAGGGAGGGATGAGCAGTTCTTC; cdr3_aa: CASSSGRDEQFF; j_call: TRBJ2-1; clone_size: many; v_call: TRBV7-3; d_call: TRBD2
cdr3_nt: TGTGCCAGCAGCCCCTCCCTCTTGGGAGATTCGACCTACAATGAGCAGTTCTTC; cdr3_aa: CASSPSLLGDSTYNEQFF; j_call: TRBJ2-1; clone_size: few; v_call: TRBV4-2; d_call: NA
cdr3_nt: TGCAGCACCCGACGGAACACTGAAGCTTTCTTT; cdr3_aa: CSTRRNTEAFF; j_call: TRBJ1-1; clone_size: many; v_call: TRBV29-1; d_call: NA
cdr3_nt: TGTGCCGGGTCCGGCGGGACAGAGAACACCGGGGAGCTGTTTTTT; cdr3_aa: CAGSGGTENTGELFF; j_call: TRBJ2-2; clone_size: NA; v_call: TRBV10-3; d_call: NA
cdr3_nt: TGTGCCAGCAGTGAAGAGGCGACAGGGGGCAGTGAGCAGTTCTTC; cdr3_aa: CASSEEATGGSEQFF; j_call: TRBJ2-1; clone_size: many; v_call: TRBV2; d_call: TRBD1
cdr3_nt: TGCGCCAGCAGCTGGACTAGCGGGGTCTCCTACAATGAGCAGTTCTTC; cdr3_aa: CASSWTSGVSYNEQFF; j_call: TRBJ2-1; clone_size: NA; v_call: TRBV5-1; d_call: TRBD2
cdr3_nt: TGTGCCATCCGTGAGATTGTGGGTGAGAACACTGAAGCTTTCTTT; cdr3_aa: CAIREIVGENTEAFF; j_call: TRBJ1-1; clone_size: few; v_call: TRBV10-3; d_call: NA
cdr3_nt: TGTGCTAGCAGCTATGGGACTAGCGGGGGCCCCCAAGAGCAGTTCTTC; cdr3_aa: CASSYGTSGGPQEQFF; j_call: TRBJ2-1; clone_size: many; v_call: TRBV7-7; d_call: TRBD2
cdr3_nt: TGTGCCAGCAGCGTAACGGGGAGTTCTAGCACAGATACGCAGTATTTT; cdr3_aa: CASSVTGSSSTDTQYF; j_call: TRBJ2-3; clone_size: many; v_call: TRBV7-2; d_call: NA
cdr3_nt: TGTGCCAGCAGTGAGGTCCAGGGAGTCGCTGAAGCTTTCTTT; cdr3_aa: CASSEVQGVAEAFF; j_call: TRBJ1-1; clone_size: NA; v_call: TRBV25-1; d_call: NA
cdr3_nt: TGTGCCAGCAGCTTAGGATGGGGAGGGAATGAGCAGTTCTTC; cdr3_aa: CASSLGWGGNEQFF; j_call: TRBJ2-1; clone_size: many; v_call: TRBV7-2; d_call: TRBD2